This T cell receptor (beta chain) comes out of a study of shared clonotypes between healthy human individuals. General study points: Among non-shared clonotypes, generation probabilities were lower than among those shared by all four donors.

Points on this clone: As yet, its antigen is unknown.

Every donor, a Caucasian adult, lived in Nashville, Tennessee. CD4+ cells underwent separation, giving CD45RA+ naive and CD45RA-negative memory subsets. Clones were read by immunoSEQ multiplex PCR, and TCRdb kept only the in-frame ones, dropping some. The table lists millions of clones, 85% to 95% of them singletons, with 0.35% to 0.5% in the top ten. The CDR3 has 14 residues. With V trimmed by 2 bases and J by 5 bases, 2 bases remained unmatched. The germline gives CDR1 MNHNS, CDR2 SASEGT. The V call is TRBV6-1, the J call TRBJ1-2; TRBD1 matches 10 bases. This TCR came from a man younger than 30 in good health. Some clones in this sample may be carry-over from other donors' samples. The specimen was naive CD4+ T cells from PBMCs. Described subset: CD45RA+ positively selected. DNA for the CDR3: TGTGCCAGCAGTGAACCGGACAGGGGGTATGGCTACACCTTC. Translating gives CASSEPDRGYGYTF.